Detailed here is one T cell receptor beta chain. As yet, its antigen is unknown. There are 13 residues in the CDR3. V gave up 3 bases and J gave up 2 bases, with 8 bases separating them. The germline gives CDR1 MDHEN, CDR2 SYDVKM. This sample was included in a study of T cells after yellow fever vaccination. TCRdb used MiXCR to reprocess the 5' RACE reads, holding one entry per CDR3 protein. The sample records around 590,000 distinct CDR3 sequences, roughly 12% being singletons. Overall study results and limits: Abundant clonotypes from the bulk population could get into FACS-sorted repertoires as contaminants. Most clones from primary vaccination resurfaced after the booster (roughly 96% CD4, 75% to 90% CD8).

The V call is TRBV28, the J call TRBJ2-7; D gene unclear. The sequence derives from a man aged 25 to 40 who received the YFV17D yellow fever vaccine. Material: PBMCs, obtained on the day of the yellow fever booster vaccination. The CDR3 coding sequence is TGTGCCAGCAGTTTTCTAGAACCCTACGAGCAGTACTTC. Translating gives CASSFLEPYEQYF.